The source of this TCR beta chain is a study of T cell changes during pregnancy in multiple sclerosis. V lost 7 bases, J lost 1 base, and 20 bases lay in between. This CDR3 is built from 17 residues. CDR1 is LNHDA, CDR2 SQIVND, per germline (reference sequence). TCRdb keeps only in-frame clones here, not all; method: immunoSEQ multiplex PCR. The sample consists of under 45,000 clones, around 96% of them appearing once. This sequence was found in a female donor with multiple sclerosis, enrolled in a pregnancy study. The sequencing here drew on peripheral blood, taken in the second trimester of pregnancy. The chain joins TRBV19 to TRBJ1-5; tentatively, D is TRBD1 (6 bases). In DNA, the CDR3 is TGTGCCAGTACCAGACAGGCCCCGGGGGGGAGCAATCAGCCCCAGCATTTT. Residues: CASTRQAPGGSNQPQHF.